The clone carrying this TCR beta chain has more than one count but fewer than ten. What it binds is not known. Since all of the isolated RNA was reverse transcribed, expressed TCRB transcripts were what got sequenced. Assay used: immunoSEQ multiplex PCR; TCRdb lists only in-frame clones, some missing. The sample consists of 140,000 to 150,000 clones, about 50% of them appearing once. The CDR3 is 15 residues long. Germline V lookup: CDR1 SGHTA, CDR2 FQGNSA. V shed 5 bases and J 4 bases; nucleotides not matched to a gene: 8. These data belong to a study of beta chain features in type 1 diabetes. Overall study: Taken together, all samples contributed roughly 100 million examined sorted cells.

General study results and limits: Naive, central memory and Treg TCRB repertoires seemed to resemble each other more closely in patients than they did in healthy donors.

This rearrangement joins TRBV7-2 to TRBJ2-3; 8 nucleotides match TRBD2. This receptor was identified in a man aged 18-30 years in good health. The sequenced sample was Tregs from blood. For the CDR3, the DNA is TGTGCCAGCAGCCTCAGCGGGAGTAGCGCAGATACGCAGTATTTT. As protein: CASSLSGSSADTQYF.